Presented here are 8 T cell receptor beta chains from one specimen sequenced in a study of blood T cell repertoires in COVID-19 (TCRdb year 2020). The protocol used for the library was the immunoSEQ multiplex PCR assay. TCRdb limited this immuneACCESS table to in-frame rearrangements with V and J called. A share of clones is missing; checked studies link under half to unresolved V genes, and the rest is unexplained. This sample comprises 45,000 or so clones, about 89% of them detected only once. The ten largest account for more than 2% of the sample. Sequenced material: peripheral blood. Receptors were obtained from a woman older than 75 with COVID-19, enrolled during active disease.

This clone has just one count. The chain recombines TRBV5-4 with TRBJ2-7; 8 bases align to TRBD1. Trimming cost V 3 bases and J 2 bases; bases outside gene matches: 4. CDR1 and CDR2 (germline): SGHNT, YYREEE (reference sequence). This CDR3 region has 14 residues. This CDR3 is CASSSTGGTYEQYF. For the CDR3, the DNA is TGTGCCAGCAGCTCCACAGGGGGTACCTACGAGCAGTACTTC.

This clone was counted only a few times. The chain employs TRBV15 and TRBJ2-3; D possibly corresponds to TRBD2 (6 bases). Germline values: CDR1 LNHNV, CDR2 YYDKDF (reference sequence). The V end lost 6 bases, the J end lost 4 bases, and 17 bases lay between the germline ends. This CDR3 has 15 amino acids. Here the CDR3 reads CATRPHGGESDTQYF. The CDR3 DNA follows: TGTGCCACCAGACCTCACGGCGGGGAATCAGATACGCAGTATTTT.

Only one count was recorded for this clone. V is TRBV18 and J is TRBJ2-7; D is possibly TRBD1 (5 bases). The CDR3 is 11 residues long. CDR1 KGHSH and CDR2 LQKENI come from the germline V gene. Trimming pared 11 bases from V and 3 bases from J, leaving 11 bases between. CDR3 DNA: TGTGCCTCTAGGGGCTTCTACGAGCAGTACTTC. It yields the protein CASRGFYEQYF.

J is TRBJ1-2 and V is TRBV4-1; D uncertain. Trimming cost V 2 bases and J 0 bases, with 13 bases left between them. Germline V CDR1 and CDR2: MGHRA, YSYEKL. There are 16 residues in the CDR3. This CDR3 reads CASSQLATRSNYGYTF. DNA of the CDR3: TGCGCCAGCAGCCAATTGGCAACGAGGTCTAACTATGGCTACACCTTC.

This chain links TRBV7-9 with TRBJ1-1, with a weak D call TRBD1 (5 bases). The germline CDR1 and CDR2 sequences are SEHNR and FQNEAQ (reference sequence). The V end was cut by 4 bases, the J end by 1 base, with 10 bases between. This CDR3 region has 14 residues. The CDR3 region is CASSSRVENTEAFF. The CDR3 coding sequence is TGTGCCAGCAGCTCCAGGGTCGAGAACACTGAAGCTTTCTTT.

The CDR3 loop reads CASRPWTGGIGGTDTQYF. The DNA of the CDR3 is TGTGCCAGCAGACCCTGGACAGGGGGCATTGGGGGCACAGATACGCAGTATTTT. The V gene is TRBV27, the J gene TRBJ2-3; the match to TRBD1 covers 11 bases. Per the germline V gene, CDR1 is MNHEY and CDR2 is SMNVEV (reference sequence). V lost 6 bases, J lost 1 base, and 12 bases stayed unmatched. CDR3 length: 18 amino acids.

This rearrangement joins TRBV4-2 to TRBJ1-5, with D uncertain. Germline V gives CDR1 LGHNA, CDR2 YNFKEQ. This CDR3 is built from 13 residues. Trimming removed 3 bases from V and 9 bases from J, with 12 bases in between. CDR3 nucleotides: TGTGCCAGCAGCCATGTCCGGGAGCCGCCCCAGCATTTT. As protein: CASSHVREPPQHF.

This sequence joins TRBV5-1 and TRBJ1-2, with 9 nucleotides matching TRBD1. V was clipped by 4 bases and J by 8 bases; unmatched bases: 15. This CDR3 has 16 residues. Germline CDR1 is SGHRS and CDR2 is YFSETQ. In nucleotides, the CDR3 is TGCGCCAGCAGCCCCCGTCCGGGACAGGGTAATACAGGCTACACCTTC. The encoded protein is CASSPRPGQGNTGYTF.